These 5 T cell receptor beta chains were all obtained from the same sample, sequenced in a study of shared T cell receptors in the human thymus. Here immunoSEQ multiplex PCR was the method, and the copy in TCRdb shows in-frame clones only, minus some. The sample records 720,000 or so clones, approximately 83% being singletons. This sample was shared with a second study, whose subject was human thymus T cells.

The material sequenced was thymocytes. These receptors came from a girl under three years old with a congenital heart defect.

This clone occurred once. V is TRBV7-9 and J is TRBJ1-4, with D perhaps matching TRBD1 (6 bases). Germline V gene sequence: CDR1 SEHNR, CDR2 FQNEAQ (reference sequence). V was clipped by 5 bases and J by 3 bases, with 19 bases between them. The CDR3 runs 17 residues. For the CDR3, the DNA is TGTGCCAGCAGCGGTCAACAGGGCTCTGGGCCTAATGAAAAACTGTTTTTT. It specifies CASSGQQGSGPNEKLFF.

J is TRBJ2-2 and V is TRBV9, with D possibly being TRBD2 (6 bases). The germline V gene encodes CDR1 SGDLS and CDR2 YYNGEE. CDR3 length: 14 residues. V was clipped by 4 bases and J by 3 bases, with 10 bases between them. This CDR3 is CASSLGTYTGELFF. CDR3 nucleotide sequence: TGTGCCAGCAGCCTTGGGACTTACACCGGGGAGCTGTTTTTT.

In its sample, this clone was seen a few times. V and J are TRBV18 and TRBJ2-1, with 13 bases matching TRBD2. The CDR3 sequence is 19 residues long. V gave up 2 bases and J gave up 0 bases; unmatched junction bases: 7. Germline CDR1 reads KGHSH; CDR2 reads LQKENI. The CDR3 protein is CASSPVTSGGGSSYNEQFF. The CDR3 nucleotides read TGTGCCAGCTCACCAGTAACTAGCGGGGGGGGGAGCTCCTACAATGAGCAGTTCTTC.

The J gene is TRBJ2-1, the V gene TRBV5-4; 7 bases map to TRBD2. Germline V gene data show CDR1 as SGHNT and CDR2 as YYREEE (reference sequence). The V and J ends lost 2 bases and 7 bases, in that order; junction bases with no gene match: 3. This CDR3 comprises 13 residues. CDR3 DNA: TGTGCCAGCAGCTTTTCGCGGGGGAATGAGCAGTTCTTC. Its protein product is CASSFSRGNEQFF.

The chain is built from TRBV4-2 and TRBJ2-5; TRBD2 agrees at 7 bases. The junction had 20 bases not matched to a gene; V was cut back by 7 bases and J by 0 bases. From germline, CDR1 is LGHNA and CDR2 YNFKEQ. This CDR3 contains 19 residues. The CDR3 loop is CASTRNPRLAERYQETQYF. The CDR3 DNA reads as TGTGCCAGCACCCGGAACCCACGACTAGCCGAAAGGTACCAAGAGACCCAGTACTTC.